The 10 T cell receptor beta chains below come from one sample, sequenced in a study of T cells in Graves' hyperthyroidism and ophthalmopathy (dated by TCRdb to about 2019). Library creation used multiplex PCR. Sequenced on an Illumina HiSeq 2000. The TCR beta CDR3 regions were amplified from the RNA transcripts. For the first round of RT-PCR on the TCR CDR3, the HTBI primer set was used together with the Qiagen OneStep RT-PCR kit. TCRdb reran the public reads through fastp at Q25 and MiXCR, keeping productive beta chains. Rows with a matching CDR3 protein are joined into one entry that keeps the most common DNA and genes. The sample contains under 350,000 distinct CDR3 sequences, approximately 12% of them found a single time. The ten largest clones represent roughly 7.5% of the sample. Sequences were obtained from blood. All receptors come from a woman younger than 45 with Graves' hyperthyroidism that later progressed to Graves' ophthalmopathy.

The sample holds many counts of this clonotype. The CDR3 is CSVSGIGGGNSEQYF. DNA for the CDR3: TGCAGCGTTAGTGGGATTGGAGGAGGCAATAGCGAGCAGTACTTC. The chain combines TRBV29-1 with TRBJ2-7; the D gene is possibly TRBD2 (5 bases). The V gene's germline CDR1 is SQVTM and CDR2 ANQGSEA. This CDR3 spans 15 amino acids. Trimming took off 5 bases at V and 6 bases at J, with 23 bases between the two ends.

The chain is built from TRBV28 and TRBJ2-3, with 11 bases identical to TRBD1. Germline V CDR1 and CDR2: MDHEN, SYDVKM. The junction had 9 bases not matched to a gene; V was cut back by 6 bases and J by 1 base. This CDR3 contains 17 residues. CDR3 nucleotides: TGTGCCAGCAGCCCTCGGACAGGGGGCTTGGGCACAGATACGCAGTATTTT. It yields the protein CASSPRTGGLGTDTQYF.

This clonotype was seen repeatedly, ten times or more. The V call is TRBV28, the J call TRBJ1-1; 8 bases are shared with TRBD1. V was pared by 6 bases and J by 4 bases, with 7 bases of the junction left unmatched. CDR1 is MDHEN, CDR2 SYDVKM, per germline. There are 14 residues in the CDR3. The CDR3 reads CASRQTGAGTEAFF. The DNA for the CDR3 is TGTGCCAGCAGGCAGACAGGGGCGGGCACTGAAGCTTTCTTT.

A few counts support this clonotype. This chain uses TRBV19 with TRBJ2-4; D gene uncertain. The CDR3 length is 15 residues. The V and J ends lost 5 bases and 0 bases respectively, with 11 bases between them. Germline assignment: CDR1 LNHDA and CDR2 SQIVND (reference sequence). The CDR3 DNA reads as TGTGCCAGTAGTGCAACCGTCCTAGCCAAAAACATTCAGTACTTC. As protein: CASSATVLAKNIQYF.

This clonotype was recorded at least ten times. The CDR3 bases are TGTGCCAGCAGCCCCGGGACAGGGGCCCACGAGCAGTACTTC. It specifies CASSPGTGAHEQYF. This rearrangement joins TRBV27 to TRBJ2-7, with 10 bases fitting TRBD1. The V gene end was trimmed by 6 bases and the J gene end by 5 bases; junction bases not matched to a gene: 7. Germline-derived CDR1 and CDR2 are MNHEY and SMNVEV (reference sequence). This CDR3 is 14 amino acids long.

Note on this clonotype: A much larger clone sits a single nucleotide away, making a read error possible. The chain uses TRBV28 and TRBJ2-2; 9 bases are shared with TRBD1. Germline assignment: CDR1 MDHEN and CDR2 SYDVKM. CDR3 size: 17 residues. CDR3 protein: CANSSAGQGRPAGELFF. The DNA of the CDR3 is TGTGCCAACAGTTCAGCCGGACAGGGGAGGCCGGCCGGGGAGCTGTTTTTT.

This clonotype was found a few times. The chain recombines TRBV6-1 with TRBJ1-2; possibly TRBD1 for D (5 bases). The V end was cut by 6 bases, the J end by 6 bases, with 17 bases between. The CDR3 length is 14 residues. Germline CDR1 is MNHNS and CDR2 is SASEGT. The CDR3 nucleotides are TGTGCCAGCAGGGGACCAGTCATGAACCATGGCTACACCTTC. Translation gives CASRGPVMNHGYTF.

This clonotype appeared many times. This chain joins TRBV7-2 and TRBJ2-5, with 7 nucleotides matching TRBD2. CDR1 SGHTA and CDR2 FQGNSA come from the germline V gene. Unmatched junction bases numbered 7, after V lost 5 bases and J lost 4 bases. This CDR3 spans 14 amino acids. The CDR3 region is CASSPTSDRETQYF. CDR3 coding DNA: TGTGCCAGCAGCCCAACTAGCGACCGAGAGACCCAGTACTTC.

Many counts were recorded for this clonotype. The chain carries TRBV7-2 and TRBJ2-3; maybe TRBD2 (5 bases). CDR1 SGHTA and CDR2 FQGNSA come from the germline V gene. The CDR3 length is 15 residues. Trimming cost V 4 bases and J 2 bases, with 13 bases left between them. This chain's CDR3 is CASSYEGAATDTQYF. The CDR3 DNA sequence: TGTGCCAGCAGCTATGAGGGCGCGGCCACAGATACGCAGTATTTT.

This clonotype has just a few counts. The genes are TRBV6-1 and TRBJ2-4; D is unresolved. The length of the CDR3 is 11 residues. The V gene lost 8 bases and the J gene lost 7 bases, with 9 bases spanning the gap. Per germline, CDR1 MNHNS and CDR2 SASEGT. CDR3: CASPGRNIQYF. CDR3 in DNA: TGTGCCAGCCCGGGTCGGAACATTCAGTACTTC.